This T cell receptor beta chain was obtained from a study of blood T cell repertoires in COVID-19. Study context: The cDNA or gDNA used as material had been derived from T cells, B-cell-depleted T cells, or PBMCs.

The V end was cut by 5 bases, the J end by 7 bases, with 24 bases between. The CDR3 has 17 residues. Germline V gene lookup returns CDR1 LGHDT and CDR2 YNNKEL (reference sequence). Per the original methods: For nucleated cells, counts were estimated from reference gene primer amplification. Generated by immunoSEQ multiplex PCR, the TCRdb table keeps only in-frame clones and is missing some. V and J calls and clone size are those listed in that table; D and trimming were worked out from the DNA. The sample records about 160,000 clones, around 86% being singletons. What was sequenced was peripheral blood. V usage is TRBV3-1 (or the pseudogene TRBV3-2) and J usage is TRBJ2-1, with D possibly matching TRBD2 (7 bases). The sequence derives from a man in his sixties or seventies with acute or convalescent COVID-19. The CDR3 reads CASSLRSGGGSRNEQFF. In DNA, the CDR3 is TGTGCCAGCAGCTTAAGGTCGGGGGGCGGGAGTAGGAATGAGCAGTTCTTC.